The 17 T cell receptor beta chains below come from one sample, sequenced in a study of blood T cell repertoires in COVID-19. TCRdb keeps only in-frame clones here, not all; method: immunoSEQ multiplex PCR. The table has 150,000 to 190,000 clones, approximately 84% seen once. Sequencing was carried out using peripheral blood. The receptors were sampled from an older woman with COVID-19, enrolled during active disease.

The chain has TRBV7-3 and TRBJ2-3; the match to TRBD2 covers 12 bases. Looked up from germline, CDR1 is SGHTA and CDR2 is FQGTGA. Trimming at V came to 4 bases and at J to 9 bases, leaving 8 bases not matched to a gene. The CDR3 totals 15 residues. The CDR3, as DNA: TGTGCCAGCAGCTCCGGGACTAGCGGGCCCTTAACGCAGTATTTT. The encoded protein is CASSSGTSGPLTQYF.

V and J are TRBV19 and TRBJ2-3; D is undetermined. CDR1 is LNHDA, CDR2 SQIVND, per germline (reference sequence). Trimming stripped 1 base from V and 6 bases from J, with 17 bases between. This CDR3 is built from 16 residues. This CDR3 is CASSIGVTGGMDTQYF. Written as DNA, the CDR3 is TGTGCCAGTAGTATAGGAGTCACTGGCGGAATGGATACGCAGTATTTT.

The chain has TRBV10-1 and TRBJ1-6, with D hard to call. CDR1 is WNHNN, CDR2 SYGVQD, per germline (reference sequence). This CDR3 contains 14 residues. Trimming cost V 4 bases and J 6 bases, with 10 bases left between them. CDR3 loop: CASSASRSNSPLHF. CDR3 coding DNA: TGCGCCAGCAGTGCCTCGAGGTCTAATTCACCCCTCCACTTT.

The rearrangement links TRBV2 to TRBJ2-3, with D tentatively TRBD2 (6 bases). The CDR3 sequence is 14 residues long. The germline V gene encodes CDR1 SNHLY and CDR2 FYNNEI. V lost 5 bases and J 5 bases, leaving 14 bases between the germline ends. CDR3 sequence reads: CASSRRTTGDTQYF. The CDR3, as DNA: TGTGCCAGCAGTCGCCGGACTACAGGAGATACGCAGTATTTT.

The chain recombines TRBV5-1 with TRBJ1-1; no firm D call. The CDR3 is made up of 11 amino acids. Trimming cost V 2 bases and J 5 bases, with 4 bases left between them. Germline V gene data show CDR1 as SGHRS and CDR2 as YFSETQ. CDR3 loop: CASSFNTEAFF. The DNA for the CDR3 is TGCGCCAGCAGCTTTAATACTGAAGCTTTCTTT.

The V gene is TRBV29-1, the J gene TRBJ2-1, with 10 bases identical to TRBD2. Trimming at V came to 4 bases and at J to 0 bases, leaving 3 bases not matched to a gene. CDR3 length equals 15 residues. Germline loops: CDR1 SQVTM, CDR2 ANQGSEA. In nucleotides, the CDR3 is TGCAGCGTTGTACTAGCGGGGAGCTCCTACAATGAGCAGTTCTTC. Protein sequence: CSVVLAGSSYNEQFF.

This clone was observed once. The sample has other DNA sequences that encode this CDR3 too. The rearrangement links TRBV27 to TRBJ1-1, with D perhaps TRBD1 (5 bases). Trimming removed 3 bases at V and 4 bases at J, with 9 bases between. This CDR3 spans 13 amino acids. Germline lookup yields CDR1 MNHEY and CDR2 SMNVEV (reference sequence). This chain's CDR3 is CASSFGGGTEAFF. The CDR3 DNA reads TGTGCCAGCAGTTTTGGCGGGGGCACTGAAGCTTTCTTT.

The V call is TRBV2, the J call TRBJ2-3; 9 positions match TRBD1. Germline V CDR1 and CDR2: SNHLY, FYNNEI. Trimming cost V 6 bases and J 1 base; bases outside gene matches: 2. CDR3 length: 14 amino acids. CDR3 DNA: TGTGCCAGCAGCGGGACAGGGCGCACAGATACGCAGTATTTT. It translates to CASSGTGRTDTQYF.

This clone was found once. A much larger clonotype is one base distant, so this may be a read error. V is TRBV10-3 and J is TRBJ2-7; weak D call: TRBD2 (5 bases). Germline loops: CDR1 ENHRY, CDR2 SYGVKD. The CDR3 has 11 amino acids. The chain's CDR3 is CAISSGYGQYF. CDR3 nucleotides: TGTGCCATCAGTAGCGGCTACGGGCAGTACTTC.

The chain has TRBV7-2 and TRBJ2-3; D uncertain. The CDR3 is 13 amino acids. The V gene lost 1 base and the J gene lost 5 bases, with 7 bases spanning the gap. Germline CDR1 reads SGHTA; CDR2 reads FQGNSA. This CDR3 is CASSLVQVDTQYF. Written as DNA, the CDR3 is TGTGCCAGCAGCTTAGTGCAGGTAGATACGCAGTATTTT.

The rearrangement uses TRBV27 and TRBJ2-7; 10 nucleotides line up with TRBD2. Germline trimming cut 5 bases from V and 4 bases from J; bases unmatched to any gene: 11. The CDR3 totals 16 residues. Germline V gives CDR1 MNHEY, CDR2 SMNVEV (reference sequence). The CDR3 protein is CASSGRTSGTIYEQYF. As DNA, the CDR3 is TGTGCCAGCAGTGGTCGGACTAGCGGAACTATATACGAGCAGTACTTC.

J is TRBJ2-1 and V is TRBV7-8, with 9 nucleotides matching TRBD2. The germline V gene encodes CDR1 SGHVS and CDR2 FQNEAQ. V gave up 3 bases and J gave up 3 bases; unmatched junction bases: 6. The CDR3 is 16 amino acids. The CDR3, as DNA: TGTGCCAGCAGCTTCAGAGCGGGAGGAATCTACAATGAGCAGTTCTTC. This sequence encodes CASSFRAGGIYNEQFF.

The V call is TRBV5-4, the J call TRBJ1-6; D unresolved. The CDR3 has 16 amino acids. The V gene's germline CDR1 is SGHNT and CDR2 YYREEE (reference sequence). V lost 5 bases and J 10 bases, leaving 22 bases between the germline ends. The CDR3 DNA is TGTGCCAGCAGGCGCCTGGCCCCCAGGCTGAGATCACCCCTCCACTTT. Protein product: CASRRLAPRLRSPLHF.

The rearrangement joins TRBV6-5 to TRBJ2-1; 11 nucleotides line up with TRBD2. Losses at the gene ends were 4 bases for V and 3 bases for J; bases not matched to a gene: 5. Per the germline V gene, CDR1 is MNHEY and CDR2 is SVGAGI. This CDR3 has 16 residues. The CDR3 bases are TGTGCCAGCAGTTTCAGACTAGCGGGACACTACAATGAGCAGTTCTTC. Its translation is CASSFRLAGHYNEQFF.

The V and J genes are TRBV6-1 and TRBJ1-5; unclear D gene. The V gene's germline CDR1 is MNHNS and CDR2 SASEGT. Trimming stripped 6 bases from V and 5 bases from J, with 17 bases between. CDR3 size: 15 residues. The DNA for the CDR3 is TGTGCCAGCAGGGGAACGGGGAGGGAGGATCAGCCCCAGCATTTT. It yields the protein CASRGTGREDQPQHF.

This chain uses TRBV6-6 with TRBJ2-7; D call uncertain. Germline V gives CDR1 MNHNY, CDR2 SVGAGI (reference sequence). The CDR3 contains 13 residues. Trimming cost V 6 bases and J 3 bases, with 12 bases left between them. The CDR3 DNA reads as TGTGCCAGCAGCAGAGGTTTACGCTACGAGCAGTACGTC. Its translation: CASSRGLRYEQYV.

The chain carries TRBV11-2 and TRBJ1-1; a possible D gene is TRBD1 (6 bases). The CDR3 covers 16 residues. Deletions cut 0 bases from V and 9 bases from J, with 20 bases between. In germline, CDR1 is SGHAT, CDR2 FQNNGV. This CDR3 is CASSLDLVPQGRQAFF. CDR3 sequence (DNA): TGTGCCAGCAGCTTAGATTTGGTCCCACAGGGCAGGCAAGCTTTCTTT.